This record looks at one T cell receptor (beta chain) sequence and its context. The specificity of this receptor is unknown. No quality values exist for individual bases; no much larger clone is one base distant. The sample belongs to a study of memory CD4+ T cells and cytomegalovirus serostatus (dated by TCRdb to between 2018 and 2021). Looking at the study overall: The cohort included around 33 healthy adults from Belgium, of whom 9 were CMV seropositive and 24 were CMV seronegative. To replicate a published TCR-based CMV serostatus classifier, the researchers sequenced the CD4+ memory TCRbeta repertoires of a Belgian cohort whose cytomegalovirus serostatus was known. Study-wide conclusions, independent of this receptor: CMV serostatus prediction reached a median bootstrapped AUC of about 0.94 with the original framework and just under 0.93 with a US-trained random forest. On the Belgian cohort, the classifier built on the original framework reached a median bootstrapped AUC of about 0.95, with a 95% CI of 0.76-1.00. Only CD4+CD45RO+ memory cells were sequenced, in contrast to the original study, which included naive and memory CD4+ and CD8+ populations. Of 164 previously reported CMV-associated TCRbeta sequences, 55 to 75 appeared in the CD4+ memory repertoires, each in one to five individuals. Results were interpreted as suggesting that the CMV-associated TCR signature is largely present in the CD4+ memory repertoire.

A FACSAria II was used to sort memory CD4+ T cells, defined as single viable CD3+CD4+CD8-CD45RO+ cells. CMV serostatus was determined using a Roche Elecsys assay that detects serum IgG against CMV pp150, pp28, p38 and p52. Following thawing, total CD4+ T cells were enriched through positive selection using CD4 magnetic microbeads. The samples came from a different study that was designed specifically to examine the CD4+ T cell memory repertoire. Peripheral blood mononuclear cells were isolated and cryopreserved according to standard operating procedures, and serum was stored at -80 degrees C. The staining relied on CD3-PerCP (BW264/56), CD4-APC (RPA-T4), CD45RO-PE (UCHT1) and CD8-Pacific Orange (3B5) antibodies, and Sytox blue was used to exclude non-viable cells. The Quick-DNA Microprep Kit was used to extract genomic DNA from the sorted cells. Amplification of TCRbeta DNA was done with the immunoSEQ hsTCRbeta kit, following the protocol from the manufacturer. TCRbeta libraries were sequenced on an Illumina MiSeq instrument. The study's own analysis went as follows. Once out-of-frame sequences had been removed, a few million distinct TCRbeta sequences were left, which works out to an average of roughly 64,000 per individual. Each individual was scored using the number of 170 or so previously reported CMV-associated TCRbeta sequences that the individual carried and the total number of productive distinct TCRbeta sequences. A beta-binomial model was reimplemented in Python, and scikit-learn random forests with default parameters were trained on US cohort data. Classifier performance on the Belgian cohort was summarized as median AUC with percentile confidence intervals calculated over 10,000 bootstrap iterations. TCRdb took over this immuneACCESS table, retaining in-frame rearrangements with V and J assigned. Such tables are incomplete; in checked studies, under half of the missing clones stem from an unresolved V gene, and the remainder is unexplained. V, J and clone size are those of that table, while D and trimming were read from the DNA. This sample lists tens of thousands of clones; 75% to 80% were detected once. About 4.3% of the sample belongs to the ten largest clones.

V loses 5 bases, J loses 0 bases, and the germline ends lie 6 bases apart. CDR1 and CDR2 are drawn from the germline V gene: SQVTM, ANQGSEA. Its CDR3 holds 12 amino acids, cysteine through phenylalanine. CDR3 DNA is the only sequence kept; it has 36 bases, read in frame from the first base. This sequence originates from an adult in good health and CMV-seropositive. The chain is encoded by TRBV29-1 joined to TRBJ2-3; the D gene identity is not certain. Sequencing was done on a sample of memory CD4+ T cells from blood. The DNA sequence reads TGCAGCGTTTGGCGGAGCACAGATACGCAGTATTTT. It specifies CSVWRSTDTQYF.